The present T cell receptor beta chain was sequenced within a study of blood T cell repertoires in COVID-19. As for the study in general: Acute and convalescent COVID-19 specimens originated in the United States, Italy and Spain.

Original methodology: Amplification of reference gene primers was used by the study to estimate nucleated cell counts. The repertoire was sequenced with immunoSEQ multiplex PCR; TCRdb's copy has only in-frame clones and lacks some. That table supplies the V and J calls and clone size; D and trimming were determined from the DNA. The sample has about 100,000 clones; about 91% are singletons. V lost 0 bases, J lost 2 bases, and 8 bases lay in between. CDR3 size: 14 residues. Per germline, CDR1 MNHEY and CDR2 SVGAGI. This clonotype was obtained from a man aged 50 to 59 with active or convalescent COVID-19. The V call is TRBV6-5, the J call TRBJ2-7; D gene unclear. Sequenced input: peripheral blood. The CDR3 sequence: CASSYSPGTYEQYF. In DNA, the CDR3 is TGTGCCAGCAGTTACTCTCCAGGTACCTACGAGCAGTACTTC.